This T cell receptor beta chain is from a study of cytomegalovirus exposure and HLA in healthy donors. Germline-derived CDR1 and CDR2 are SGHDT and YYEEEE. CDR3 size: 14 residues. Unmatched junction bases numbered 3, after V lost 2 bases and J lost 3 bases. This table comes from immunoSEQ multiplex PCR, and its TCRdb copy is limited to in-frame clones, with some not included. This sample has approximately 200,000 clones; around 83% occur once, and the top ten carry about an eighth. The TCR sequence derives from a woman aged 25 to 45 in good health and CMV-seropositive. The J gene is TRBJ1-1, the V gene TRBV5-6; 8 bases match TRBD1. Material: PBMCs. In DNA form, the CDR3 reads TGTGCCAGCAGCTTAGACAGGGGTTACACTGAAGCTTTCTTT. Its protein product is CASSLDRGYTEAFF.